This entry describes one TCR beta chain. Germline CDR1 and CDR2: SGHTA and FQGTGA. The CDR3 sequence is 15 residues long. The V gene end was trimmed by 1 base and the J gene end by 2 bases; junction bases not matched to a gene: 2. This entry is derived from a study of OX40 agonist ivuxolimab in advanced cancers. Libraries were prepared by immunoSEQ multiplex PCR; TCRdb keeps only in-frame clonotypes and omits some of them. Here the sample spans some 66,000 clones, around four fifths being singletons. Blood got drawn at baseline, again on cycle 4 day 1, and then on cycle 7 day 1. The sample in question was CD4+ or CD8+ T cells sorted from blood, obtained in a trial of the OX40 agonist ivuxolimab. The chain couples TRBV7-3 to TRBJ2-1; TRBD2 agrees at 7 bases. The receptor was isolated from an adult with an advanced solid tumor such as melanoma, head and neck, liver or kidney cancer. CDR3 sequence reads: CASSLIAGAYNEQFF. As DNA, the CDR3 is TGTGCCAGCAGCTTAATTGCGGGAGCCTACAATGAGCAGTTCTTC.